This T cell receptor (beta chain) was retrieved from a study of tumor-infiltrating lymphocytes in oesophageal squamous cell carcinoma (dated by TCRdb to the mid-2010s). The library relied on PCR. Sequencing relied on an Illumina HiSeq 2000. TCRdb reprocessed the public reads (quality trimming at Q25 with fastp, clone calling with MiXCR) and kept in-frame beta chains. All rows with the same CDR3 protein become a single entry with the most common DNA and genes. A total of approximately 9,700 distinct CDR3 sequences appear in this sample, approximately 59% of them only once. Of the sample, 30% to 40% is held by the ten largest clones. About this clonotype itself: Its antigen is still unknown. One base away there is no much larger clone; base qualities are not given.

Compared with germline, V lacks 5 bases and J lacks 3 bases; bases without a gene match: 4. Its CDR3 holds 15 amino acids, cysteine through phenylalanine. The entry retains the CDR3 DNA only, 45 bases that are in frame from base 1. Recombination connected TRBV7-1 to TRBJ1-2; TRBD1 fits 12 bases in the junction. TRBV7-1 is classed as an ORF, of uncertain function. Sequencing was carried out using esophageal tumor tissue. This receptor was taken from a male donor with esophageal squamous cell carcinoma. The DNA reads TGTGCCAGCAGCCACCGGGACAGGGGGCACTATGGCTACACCTTC. This codes for CASSHRDRGHYGYTF.